Below are 13 T cell receptor beta chains sequenced from a single sample in a study of T-cell reconstitution after alpha-beta-depleted transplantation in children. The TCRbeta library incorporated unique molecular identifiers. TCRdb recomputed calls from the PCR reads with MiXCR, one row per CDR3 protein. The data show roughly 300,000 distinct CDR3 sequences, 10% to 13% seen once. The sample here was PBMCs from the stem cell graft donor, taken from the stem cell graft. Receptors were obtained from a human donor who donated a stem cell graft to a child with acute lymphoblastic leukemia.

This clonotype was recorded a few times. V and J are TRBV5-1 and TRBJ2-1; 7 positions agree with TRBD2. The CDR3 contains 15 residues. J gave up 2 bases and V 4 bases, and 6 bases lay outside the gene matches. Germline V gene sequence: CDR1 SGHRS, CDR2 YFSETQ. The CDR3 here is CASSGGGGAYNEQFF. The CDR3 DNA reads TGCGCCAGCAGCGGCGGGGGAGGGGCCTACAATGAGCAGTTCTTC.

This clonotype has a handful of counts. This chain uses TRBV7-9 with TRBJ2-3, with TRBD1 identical over 7 bases. The CDR3 consists of 16 residues. The germline V gene encodes CDR1 SEHNR and CDR2 FQNEAQ (reference sequence). The trim removed 5 bases at V and 0 bases at J, leaving 8 bases unmatched. The CDR3 here is CASSPPDRRSTDTQYF. The CDR3 DNA sequence: TGTGCCAGCAGCCCGCCGGACAGGAGAAGCACAGATACGCAGTATTTT.

This clonotype turned up a few times. The chain links TRBV5-1 to TRBJ2-1, with 13 bases that match TRBD2. The J segment lost 12 bases and the V segment lost 4 bases, leaving 10 bases of the junction unmatched. Germline V lookup: CDR1 SGHRS, CDR2 YFSETQ. CDR3 size: 15 residues. The CDR3 DNA sequence: TGCGCCAGCAGCCCCGGACTAGCGGGAGAGTCCCCGCAGTTCTTC. This sequence encodes CASSPGLAGESPQFF. The full variable domain, rest sourced from reference TRBV5-1 and TRBJ2-1, is KAGVTQTPRYLIKTRGQQVTLSCSPISGHRSVSWYQQTPGQGLQFLFEYFSETQRNKGNFPGRFSGRQFSNSRSEMNVSTLELGDSALYLCASSPGLAGESPQFFGPGTRLTVL.

The V call is TRBV6-1, the J call TRBJ2-1, with D perhaps TRBD2 (6 bases). Trimming pared 11 bases from V and 5 bases from J, leaving 19 bases between. CDR3 length equals 14 residues. Per germline, CDR1 MNHNS and CDR2 SASEGT. The chain's CDR3 is CALKAKRADNEQFF. The CDR3 DNA is TGTGCCCTAAAGGCCAAGCGGGCAGACAATGAGCAGTTCTTC.

The CDR3, as DNA: TGTGCCAGCAGTTTAAGCCGCGGGGGGATGGGGATCTATGGCTACACCTTC. This gives the protein CASSLSRGGMGIYGYTF. V usage is TRBV12-3 or TRBV12-4 and J usage is TRBJ1-2, with TRBD1 as a possible D gene (5 bases). V was trimmed by 2 bases and J by 4 bases, leaving 20 bases between them. This CDR3 has 17 residues.

This clonotype was counted a few times. The chain combines TRBV4-3 with TRBJ1-2; D is possibly TRBD1 (6 bases). V was trimmed by 0 bases and J by 4 bases, leaving 15 bases between them. In germline, CDR1 is LGHNA, CDR2 YSLEER. There are 16 residues in the CDR3. Here the CDR3 reads CASSQEPGGGAYGYTF. CDR3 coding DNA: TGCGCCAGCAGCCAAGAACCGGGAGGGGGGGCCTATGGCTACACCTTC.

This clonotype has more than one count but fewer than ten. The chain carries TRBV4-2 and TRBJ2-3; TRBD2 aligns across 10 bases. This CDR3 has 15 amino acids. The trim removed 4 bases at V and 8 bases at J, leaving 9 bases unmatched. CDR1 and CDR2 from the germline V gene are LGHNA and YNFKEQ. The CDR3 DNA sequence: TGTGCCAGCAGCCCATCCGGGACTAGCGCAGTTACGCAGTATTTT. Residues: CASSPSGTSAVTQYF.

The chain carries TRBV7-9 and TRBJ2-7; perhaps TRBD2 as D (6 bases). The length of the CDR3 is 13 residues. Germline CDR1 is SEHNR and CDR2 is FQNEAQ (reference sequence). The V and J ends lost 0 bases and 4 bases respectively, with 7 bases between them. The CDR3 here is CASSLAEGYEQYF. The CDR3 region has the DNA TGTGCCAGCAGCTTAGCGGAGGGGTACGAGCAGTACTTC.

V and J are TRBV7-9 and TRBJ2-2; 11 bases line up with TRBD2. Per germline, CDR1 SEHNR and CDR2 FQNEAQ (reference sequence). With 4 bases clipped from V and 9 bases from J, the junction kept 10 bases outside the gene matches. The CDR3 is 16 residues long. The CDR3, as DNA: TGTGCCAGCAGCTCGACTAGCGGGACCGACGGGAGGGAGCTGTTTTTT. Translation: CASSSTSGTDGRELFF.

This clonotype occurred many times. The V call is TRBV27, the J call TRBJ2-7, with D hard to call. This CDR3 spans 15 amino acids. V was shortened by 6 bases and J by 1 base, with 16 bases between the two germline ends. In germline, CDR1 is MNHEY, CDR2 SMNVEV (reference sequence). As DNA, the CDR3 is TGTGCCAGCAGCCCTTACGCGGCCCCGTCCTACGAGCAGTACTTC. Translating it yields CASSPYAAPSYEQYF.

This clonotype came up a few times. This chain connects TRBV10-3 to TRBJ2-7; D is uncertain. The germline V gene has CDR1 ENHRY and CDR2 SYGVKD. The CDR3 has 12 residues. The V end was cut by 11 bases, the J end by 0 bases, with 11 bases between. CDR3 in DNA: TGTGCCTCCGGTGTCAGCTCCTACGAGCAGTACTTC. Translated, it gives CASGVSSYEQYF.

A few counts support this clonotype. The rearrangement links TRBV27 to TRBJ2-2, with D perhaps TRBD1 (6 bases). The V and J ends lost 5 bases and 3 bases respectively, with 10 bases between them. The CDR3 consists of 14 residues. The germline gives CDR1 MNHEY, CDR2 SMNVEV (reference sequence). The CDR3, as DNA: TGTGCCAGCAGTCGGGACACGGACACCGGGGAGCTGTTTTTT. Translation: CASSRDTDTGELFF.

J is TRBJ2-4 and V is TRBV12-3 or TRBV12-4; D not certain. V lost 1 base to trimming and J lost 12 bases, with 7 bases between them. This CDR3 region has 11 residues. In nucleotides, the CDR3 is TGTGCCAGCAGTTTAGGCGGCAGTCAGTACTTC. Encoded protein: CASSLGGSQYF.